Below are 16 T cell receptor beta chains sequenced from a single sample in a study. TCRdb fed the 5' RACE reads into MiXCR, producing one record per CDR3 protein. The sample records some 62,000 distinct CDR3 sequences, 25% to 35% being singletons. The sample was tumor-infiltrating naive CD4+ T cells sorted from the breast tumor. This sample's subset: naive CD4+ T cells, CD4+CD45RA+CD25-. These receptors were obtained from a female donor with breast cancer.

The table lists this clonotype with a few counts. V gene TRBV29-1 combines with J gene TRBJ1-2; a possible D gene is TRBD1 (5 bases). V was trimmed by 7 bases and J by 4 bases, leaving 13 bases between them. CDR1 SQVTM and CDR2 ANQGSEA come from the germline V gene. CDR3 length: 12 residues. CDR3 protein: CSAETGGYGYTF. CDR3 DNA sequence: TGCAGCGCCGAAACAGGAGGCTATGGCTACACCTTC.

In this sample, this clonotype turned up a few times. The V and J genes are TRBV5-1 and TRBJ2-5; maybe TRBD2 (5 bases). The CDR3 runs 13 residues. V lost 2 bases and J lost 5, with 10 bases in between. From germline, CDR1 is SGHRS and CDR2 YFSETQ. The CDR3 DNA reads as TGCGCCAGCAGCTTTAGAGGGATGGAGACCCAGTACTTC. Its protein product is CASSFRGMETQYF.

Only one count was recorded for this clonotype. The chain recombines TRBV20-1 with TRBJ2-3; D is unresolved. V lost 3 bases and J lost 0, with 4 bases in between. In germline, CDR1 is DFQATT, CDR2 SNEGSKA (reference sequence). The CDR3 consists of 12 residues. CDR3 region: CSASQSTDTQYF. CDR3 coding DNA: TGCAGTGCTAGTCAGAGCACAGATACGCAGTATTTT.

This clonotype was recorded only once. Just one base apart from a much larger clone, this may be a read error. This chain links TRBV6-2 or TRBV6-3 with TRBJ1-1; D uncertain. Germline loops: CDR1 MNHEY, CDR2 SVGEGT. The CDR3 is 15 amino acids. V was cut by 3 bases and J by 3 bases, with 14 bases left in between. This CDR3 reads CASSYEAGPHTEAFF. The CDR3, as DNA: TGTGCCAGCAGTTATGAGGCAGGCCCGCACACTGAAGCTTTCTTT.

The chain uses TRBV20-1 and TRBJ2-7; 7 nucleotides match TRBD2. Germline V gene sequence: CDR1 DFQATT, CDR2 SNEGSKA (reference sequence). There are 13 residues in the CDR3. J lost 2 bases, V lost 6 bases, and 7 bases had no gene match. CDR3 residues: CSANLGTTYEQYF. The CDR3 DNA is TGCAGTGCGAACCTTGGGACTACCTACGAGCAGTACTTC.

To note about this clonotype: One end of the junction fails to match germline, which may point to a read error. The rearrangement uses TRBV20-1 and TRBJ2-7; D gene unclear. The germline V gene has CDR1 DFQATT and CDR2 SNEGSKA (reference sequence). The CDR3 runs to 14 residues. CDR3 nucleotide sequence: TGTAGTGCTAGAGCATCACAAAGCTCCTACGAGCAGTACTTC. Translated: CSARASQSSYEQYF.

This clonotype was seen only a few times. This chain uses TRBV6-5 with TRBJ2-1; no firm D call. The CDR3 runs to 12 residues. V shed 7 bases and J shed 8 bases, with 12 bases lying between them. CDR1 is MNHEY and CDR2 is SVGAGI in the germline V gene. The CDR3 DNA is TGTGCCAGCACCTCGATGCACGATGAGCAGTTCTTC. This encodes CASTSMHDEQFF.

The chain is built from TRBV28 and TRBJ2-5; 8 bases agree with TRBD2. The germline V gene encodes CDR1 MDHEN and CDR2 SYDVKM. The CDR3 totals 16 residues. V gave up 4 bases and J gave up 1 base; unmatched junction bases: 8. The CDR3 DNA follows: TGTGCCAGCAGTTATGCGGGGGGAAGGGGCCAAGAGACCCAGTACTTC. It is translated as CASSYAGGRGQETQYF.

This clonotype was detected a few times. The chain has TRBV4-1 and TRBJ1-2; a possible D gene is TRBD1 (5 bases). CDR3 size: 15 residues. Germline V gene lookup returns CDR1 MGHRA and CDR2 YSYEKL. V lost 4 bases, J lost 2 bases, and 14 bases lay in between. The chain's CDR3 is CASSLNQGKNYGYTF. Here the CDR3 DNA reads TGCGCCAGCAGCCTAAACCAGGGCAAAAACTATGGCTACACCTTC.

This clonotype showed up many times. V usage is TRBV6-2 or TRBV6-3 and J usage is TRBJ2-5; possibly TRBD2 for D (6 bases). Germline-derived CDR1 and CDR2 are MNHEY and SVGEGT. Trimming removed 2 bases at V and 7 bases at J, with 14 bases between. There are 14 residues in the CDR3. The CDR3 DNA sequence: TGTGCCAGCAGTTACCCCCAGCCCGGGGGGACCCAGTACTTC. Translation: CASSYPQPGGTQYF.

The sample holds many counts of this clonotype. The CDR3 is CASSQDLWTRNSYEQYF. In nucleotides, the CDR3 is TGCGCCAGCAGCCAAGATCTCTGGACTAGGAACTCCTACGAGCAGTACTTC. The chain has TRBV4-1 and TRBJ2-7, with 7 bases identical to TRBD2. CDR3 length: 17 residues. The germline V gene has CDR1 MGHRA and CDR2 YSYEKL. Trimming cost V 0 bases and J 0 bases; bases outside gene matches: 8.

CDR3 sequence: CASSEGRGLDGYTF. CDR3 nucleotides: TGTGCCAGCAGTGAGGGGAGGGGTCTGGATGGCTACACCTTC. This rearrangement joins TRBV2 to TRBJ1-2; a weak D match, TRBD1 (5 bases). This CDR3 region has 14 residues. The V and J ends lost 3 bases and 6 bases respectively, with 14 bases between them. Per the germline V gene, CDR1 is SNHLY and CDR2 is FYNNEI.

In its sample, this clonotype was seen many times. V is TRBV12-3 or TRBV12-4 and J is TRBJ2-2; D perhaps matches TRBD2 (6 bases). The CDR3 spans 16 residues. V shed 7 bases and J shed 1 base, with 16 bases lying between them. The CDR3 loop reads CASTPRRGWNTGELFF. Here the CDR3 DNA reads TGTGCCAGCACTCCGAGGAGGGGCTGGAACACCGGGGAGCTGTTTTTT.

J is TRBJ2-2 and V is TRBV6-5; weak D call: TRBD1 (5 bases). This CDR3 spans 15 amino acids. The ends were cut back, 5 bases at V and 4 bases at J, with 14 bases in the middle. CDR1 and CDR2 (germline): MNHEY, SVGAGI. CDR3: CASSGQGLGTGELFF. The CDR3 DNA reads TGTGCCAGCAGTGGCCAGGGTCTGGGCACCGGGGAGCTGTTTTTT.

This rearrangement joins TRBV20-1 to TRBJ1-1; D gene uncertain. Trimming removed 6 bases from V and 2 bases from J, with 19 bases in between. CDR3 length equals 15 residues. Per the germline V gene, CDR1 is DFQATT and CDR2 is SNEGSKA (reference sequence). The CDR3 DNA is TGCAGTGCGGATAAGGGAGGGAACAGAAACACTGAAGCTTTCTTT. This codes for CSADKGGNRNTEAFF.

Ten or more counts support this clonotype. The chain couples TRBV12-3 or TRBV12-4 to TRBJ1-1; D is undetermined. Trimming removed 6 bases from V and 1 base from J, with 12 bases in between. CDR3 length equals 14 residues. This CDR3 reads CASRALRENTEAFF. The CDR3 coding sequence is TGTGCCAGCAGGGCGCTGCGGGAGAACACTGAAGCTTTCTTT.